A single sample is the source of the 27 T cell receptor beta chains below, sequenced in a study of metastatic and nonmetastatic thyroid tumors. The entire patient cohort was treatment-naive prior to thyroid surgery. TCRdb reprocessed the PCR reads via MiXCR. The sample records about 16,000 clones, 15% to 17% being singletons. Material: blood. The receptors originated from a female donor with papillary thyroid cancer or a benign thyroid nodule (not recorded which). Some clones in this sample may be carry-over from other donors' samples.

In its sample, this clone was seen many times. In DNA form, the CDR3 reads TGTGCCAGCATCGTTACCGGGACTAGTTTTAACGAGCAGTACTTC. As protein: CASIVTGTSFNEQYF. The chain is built from TRBV5-6 and TRBJ2-7; the match to TRBD2 covers 8 bases. Germline CDR1 reads SGHDT; CDR2 reads YYEEEE. Trimming took 6 bases from V and 5 from J; bases not matched to a gene: 13. This CDR3 has 15 amino acids.

This clone was counted many times. The chain recombines TRBV11-2 with TRBJ2-7; a possible D gene is TRBD1 (5 bases). The ends were cut back, 1 base at V and 3 bases at J, with 7 bases in the middle. There are 13 residues in the CDR3. The germline CDR1 and CDR2 sequences are SGHAT and FQNNGV. CDR3 sequence: CASSLAQDYEQYF. The CDR3 nucleotides are TGTGCCAGCAGCTTAGCACAGGACTACGAGCAGTACTTC. Based on the CDR3 plus reference TRBV11-2 and TRBJ2-7, the full variable domain is EAGVAQSPRYKIIEKRQSVAFWCNPISGHATLYWYQQILGQGPKLLIQFQNNGVVDDSQLPKDRFSAERLKGVDSTLKIQPAKLEDSAVYLCASSLAQDYEQYFGPGTRLTVT.

This clone has ten or more counts. The J gene is TRBJ1-4, the V gene TRBV9; D is uncertain. Trimming cost V 4 bases and J 0 bases, with 10 bases left between them. CDR3 length: 15 amino acids. Germline loops: CDR1 SGDLS, CDR2 YYNGEE. The CDR3 region is CASSRGVATNEKLFF. The CDR3 DNA reads TGTGCCAGCAGCAGAGGTGTCGCAACTAATGAAAAACTGTTTTTT.

By proportion, this clone is medium-sized. The chain employs TRBV10-3 and TRBJ2-1, with D possibly being TRBD1 (6 bases). Trimming took off 7 bases at V and 8 bases at J, with 12 bases between the two ends. This CDR3 has 12 amino acids. In germline, CDR1 is ENHRY, CDR2 SYGVKD. CDR3 DNA sequence: TGTGCCATCAAAGGGGACACGGATGAGCAGTTCTTC. It encodes CAIKGDTDEQFF.

This clone was counted many times. The chain employs TRBV20-1 and TRBJ1-3; no reliable D call. Per the germline V gene, CDR1 is DFQATT and CDR2 is SNEGSKA (reference sequence). The length of the CDR3 is 13 residues. V dropped 3 bases and J dropped 0 bases, with 6 bases sitting between them. The CDR3 DNA reads as TGCAGTGCTAGCCCCAACTCTGGAAACACCATATATTTT. Translated: CSASPNSGNTIYF.

This clone has a handful of counts. The chain employs TRBV12-3 or TRBV12-4 and TRBJ2-2, with 9 nucleotides matching TRBD1. The J segment lost 3 bases and the V segment lost 5 bases, leaving 4 bases of the junction unmatched. The CDR3 consists of 15 residues. The CDR3 DNA sequence: TGTGCCAGCAGTCCCACAGGGGGCTACACCGGGGAGCTGTTTTTT. This sequence encodes CASSPTGGYTGELFF.

The J gene is TRBJ2-6, the V gene TRBV4-2; the D gene is possibly TRBD2 (5 bases). Trimming cost V 1 base and J 1 base, with 11 bases left between them. The CDR3 sequence is 17 residues long. Germline assignment: CDR1 LGHNA and CDR2 YNFKEQ. Here the CDR3 DNA reads TGTGCCAGCAGCCAAGGGGGTAGCGAGTCTGGGGCCAACGTCCTGACTTTC. Residues: CASSQGGSESGANVLTF.

CDR3 in amino acids: CASSGGRETDTQYF. For the CDR3, the DNA is TGTGCCAGCAGTGGCGGGAGGGAAACAGATACGCAGTATTTT. The chain uses TRBV6-1 and TRBJ2-3; 9 nucleotides align to TRBD2. Germline loops: CDR1 MNHNS, CDR2 SASEGT. The CDR3 covers 14 residues. Trimming cost V 4 bases and J 3 bases; bases outside gene matches: 2.

This clone turned up a few times. One end of the junction does not line up with germline, which may come from a read error. CDR3 nucleotides: TGTGCAAGCAGCCCTAAGGCCTACCACGGCCTCGAGGCCAACGAGCAGTACTTC. Protein product: CASSPKAYHGLEANEQYF. The chain links TRBV6-2 or TRBV6-3 to TRBJ2-7; D is undetermined. In germline, CDR1 is MNHEY, CDR2 SVGEGT. This CDR3 region has 18 residues.

This clone counts as medium-sized. The CDR3 region is CASSARGHPYEQYF. CDR3 nucleotide sequence: TGTGCCAGCAGTGCCCGTGGACATCCCTACGAGCAGTACTTC. This chain connects TRBV6-1 to TRBJ2-7, with a possible D match to TRBD1 (5 bases). Germline CDR1 MNHNS, CDR2 SASEGT. CDR3 length: 14 amino acids. V was trimmed by 4 bases and J by 2 bases, leaving 12 bases between them.

The chain has TRBV4-1 and TRBJ2-3; D may be TRBD1 (5 bases). V was trimmed by 1 base and J by 3 bases, leaving 17 bases between them. This CDR3 is 17 amino acids long. The germline CDR1 and CDR2 sequences are MGHRA and YSYEKL. CDR3 amino acids: CASSQVWGPVGTDTQYF. CDR3 sequence (DNA): TGCGCCAGCAGCCAAGTCTGGGGCCCAGTAGGGACAGATACGCAGTATTTT.

This clone was counted many times. The V call is TRBV4-1, the J call TRBJ2-3, with TRBD2 matching over 12 bases. The CDR3 contains 17 residues. Per the germline V gene, CDR1 is MGHRA and CDR2 is YSYEKL. V lost 2 bases and J lost 2; bases outside the gene matches: 5. The chain's CDR3 is CASSQTLAGGITDTQYF. As DNA, the CDR3 is TGCGCCAGCAGCCAAACGCTAGCGGGGGGGATCACAGATACGCAGTATTTT.

This clone was recorded many times. V usage is TRBV3-1 and J usage is TRBJ1-2; D is ambiguous. V lost 1 base, J lost 6 bases, and 9 bases lay in between. Germline CDR1 is LGHDT and CDR2 is YNNKEL (reference sequence). The CDR3 has 13 amino acids. The CDR3 is CASSQGLTNGYTF. CDR3 in DNA: TGTGCCAGCAGCCAAGGTCTTACAAATGGCTACACCTTC.

This chain links TRBV18 with TRBJ2-1; 7 bases fit TRBD2. This CDR3 is built from 15 residues. Germline-derived CDR1 and CDR2 are KGHSH and LQKENI. J gave up 4 bases and V 2 bases, and 5 bases lay outside the gene matches. The CDR3 DNA follows: TGTGCCAGCTCACCAGCGGGAGAAGGGTACAATGAGCAGTTCTTC. It codes for CASSPAGEGYNEQFF.

This clone is termed medium-sized. The chain uses TRBV11-3 and TRBJ2-2; 8 bases agree with TRBD1. Germline CDR1 is SGHNT and CDR2 is YENEEA. V lost 5 bases and J lost 3; bases outside the gene matches: 5. The CDR3 runs to 15 residues. The CDR3 is CASSPRGLDTGELFF. The CDR3 region has the DNA TGTGCCAGCAGCCCCAGGGGGCTCGACACCGGGGAGCTGTTTTTT.

Ten or more counts support this clone. A much larger clone differs by one base, so this may be a read error. The rearrangement links TRBV2 to TRBJ2-2; 7 nucleotides align to TRBD2. V gave up 6 bases and J gave up 7 bases; unmatched junction bases: 5. This CDR3 spans 13 amino acids. Germline V lookup: CDR1 SNHLY, CDR2 FYNNEI. This CDR3 is CASRGEGNGELFF. CDR3 nucleotides: TGTGCCAGCAGGGGGGAGGGAAACGGGGAGCTGTTTTTT.

This clone occurred many times. V gene TRBV11-2 combines with J gene TRBJ1-1; D gene unclear. The V gene's germline CDR1 is SGHAT and CDR2 FQNNGV. The V end was cut by 5 bases, the J end by 0 bases, with 10 bases between. The CDR3 runs 14 residues. The CDR3 here is CASSPGRLNTEAFF. CDR3 nucleotide sequence: TGTGCCAGCAGCCCCGGCAGACTGAACACTGAAGCTTTCTTT.

This clone was seen many times. The chain couples TRBV18 to TRBJ1-2; D is unresolved. Germline V gene sequence: CDR1 KGHSH, CDR2 LQKENI. The CDR3 runs 12 residues. Trimming left V 2 bases short and J 6 bases short, with 7 bases between. DNA of the CDR3: TGTGCCAGCTCACCAGGGGTACATGGCTACACCTTC. Translated, it gives CASSPGVHGYTF.

At least ten counts were recorded for this clone. This chain connects TRBV27 to TRBJ2-1; D is perhaps TRBD1 (5 bases). Germline V gives CDR1 MNHEY, CDR2 SMNVEV (reference sequence). There are 15 residues in the CDR3. Trimming left V 5 bases short and J 4 bases short, with 15 bases between. The CDR3 protein is CASSPSGAGYNEQFF. The CDR3 DNA follows: TGTGCCAGCAGTCCGAGTGGGGCCGGGTACAATGAGCAGTTCTTC.

This clone has ten or more counts. The CDR3 loop reads CASSFGPGQGYEKLFF. The CDR3 DNA reads as TGTGCCAGCTCTTTTGGACCGGGACAGGGTTATGAAAAACTGTTTTTT. The chain has TRBV12-3 or TRBV12-4 and TRBJ1-4; the match to TRBD1 covers 9 bases. CDR3 length equals 16 residues. V gave up 8 bases and J gave up 6 bases; unmatched junction bases: 13.

The sample holds many counts of this clone. The chain combines TRBV20-1 with TRBJ1-2; 7 nucleotides agree with TRBD1. This CDR3 contains 13 residues. CDR1 is DFQATT and CDR2 is SNEGSKA in the germline V gene (reference sequence). The CDR3 loop is CSFKTTGAGGYTF. As DNA, the CDR3 is TGCAGCTTCAAAACCACAGGGGCTGGTGGCTACACCTTC.

This clone was found once. CDR3 sequence: CASSQPTSGGTDTQYF. The CDR3 DNA reads as TGCGCCAGCAGCCAGCCCACTAGCGGCGGCACAGATACGCAGTATTTT. The chain couples TRBV4-1 to TRBJ2-3, with 8 positions matching TRBD2. Looked up from germline, CDR1 is MGHRA and CDR2 is YSYEKL. V shed 3 bases and J 1 base; nucleotides not matched to a gene: 6. The CDR3 has 16 amino acids.

This clone was seen ten or more times. This CDR3 is CAWSPSSGVYNEQFF. In DNA form, the CDR3 reads TGTGCCTGGAGTCCCTCTAGCGGGGTTTACAATGAGCAGTTCTTC. J is TRBJ2-1 and V is TRBV30, with TRBD2 matching over 9 bases. The V and J ends lost 2 bases and 4 bases, in that order; junction bases with no gene match: 6. The CDR3 sequence is 15 residues long. Germline CDR1 and CDR2: GTSNPN and SVGIG (reference sequence).

This clone was recorded at least ten times. V gene TRBV28 combines with J gene TRBJ1-5; possible D gene TRBD1, 5 bases. Trimming pared 6 bases from V and 1 base from J, leaving 13 bases between. Germline CDR1 MDHEN, CDR2 SYDVKM. This CDR3 is built from 15 residues. The CDR3 loop is CASRTGTVSNQPQHF. CDR3 DNA sequence: TGTGCCAGCAGGACCGGGACCGTAAGCAATCAGCCCCAGCATTTT.

This chain connects TRBV5-4 to TRBJ2-1; 9 positions agree with TRBD2. V lost 0 bases, J lost 6 bases, and 10 bases stayed unmatched. The germline V gene encodes CDR1 SGHNT and CDR2 YYREEE (reference sequence). This CDR3 has 17 amino acids. The DNA for the CDR3 is TGTGCCAGCAGCTTGGGTGCGGGTGCGGGGGGGCGCAATGAGCAGTTCTTC. This sequence encodes CASSLGAGAGGRNEQFF.

The sample holds many counts of this clone. The chain has TRBV5-1 and TRBJ1-2, with D perhaps TRBD1 (6 bases). Germline assignment: CDR1 SGHRS and CDR2 YFSETQ. Trimming left V 7 bases short and J 2 bases short, with 18 bases between. CDR3 length equals 15 residues. CDR3 residues: CASSMSGAANYGYTF. The CDR3 nucleotides are TGCGCCAGCTCTATGTCAGGGGCCGCGAACTATGGCTACACCTTC.

This clone was observed many times. This rearrangement joins TRBV5-1 to TRBJ2-1; TRBD1 agrees at 7 bases. CDR3 length equals 14 residues. J was trimmed by 6 bases and V by 4 bases; bases with no gene match: 7. The germline V gene has CDR1 SGHRS and CDR2 YFSETQ. For the CDR3, the DNA is TGCGCCAGCAGCACGGGACAGTCTTTCAATGAGCAGTTCTTC. Translation gives CASSTGQSFNEQFF.